Following are 27 T cell receptor beta chains from one sample sequenced in a study of T-cell memory formation after mild COVID-19. TCRdb independently ran MiXCR on the 5' RACE reads; one entry per CDR3 protein. Of roughly 600,000 distinct CDR3 sequences in the sample, roughly 18% are singletons; the top ten hold more than 10%. Sequenced material: PBMCs or a T cell subset sorted from them (not recorded which). Every receptor here comes from an adult woman who had mild COVID-19 (a few samples of this study predate the infection). Cell type and time point are not known.

This clonotype was counted only a few times. This rearrangement joins TRBV5-5 to TRBJ2-7; 11 positions agree with TRBD1. CDR3 length: 16 amino acids. In germline, CDR1 is SGHKS, CDR2 YYEKEE (reference sequence). V shed 6 bases and J 6 bases; nucleotides not matched to a gene: 14. CDR3 sequence reads: CASTLTYGTGGVEQYF. In DNA form, the CDR3 reads TGTGCCAGCACCCTGACTTACGGGACAGGGGGGGTCGAGCAGTACTTC.

The chain has TRBV24-1 and TRBJ2-1; D may match TRBD1 or TRBD2 (5 bases each). Germline values: CDR1 KGHDR, CDR2 SFDVKD. The CDR3 runs 16 residues. The germline V and J ends were trimmed by 4 bases and 6 bases, with 18 bases remaining between them. The CDR3 spells CATSDPDGTRANEQFF. As DNA, the CDR3 is TGTGCCACCAGTGACCCCGACGGGACCCGGGCCAATGAGCAGTTCTTC.

In its sample, this clonotype was seen a few times. The V gene is TRBV13, the J gene TRBJ1-3; 7 positions match TRBD1. After removal of 8 bases from V and 5 bases from J, the junction contained 6 bases not matched to a gene. CDR3 length: 13 residues. The germline V gene has CDR1 PRHDT and CDR2 FYEKMQ (reference sequence). CDR3 DNA: TGTGCCAGCTCGACAGGGAAGAGAAACACCATATATTTT. Encoded protein: CASSTGKRNTIYF.

This clonotype has only a few counts. This chain joins TRBV21-1 and TRBJ2-7; TRBD1, the table's D call, lacks a check against the DNA. TRBV21-1 is a pseudogene locus. This CDR3 spans 19 amino acids. In DNA form, the CDR3 reads TGTGCCAGATCGAACGTCGACAGGGACACTGTCCCATTATCCTACGAGCAGTACTTC. It encodes CARSNVDRDTVPLSYEQYF.

The V call is TRBV12-3 or TRBV12-4, the J call TRBJ2-2; TRBD1 matches at 11 bases. CDR3 length: 15 amino acids. Losses at the gene ends were 4 bases for V and 6 bases for J; bases not matched to a gene: 4. This chain's CDR3 is CASSSGQGAAGELFF. The CDR3 DNA is TGTGCCAGCAGTTCCGGACAGGGGGCAGCCGGGGAGCTGTTTTTT.

This clonotype was detected only a few times. The genes are TRBV7-9 and TRBJ2-7; D call uncertain. The CDR3 covers 15 residues. CDR1 is SEHNR, CDR2 FQNEAQ, per germline (reference sequence). V was trimmed by 5 bases and J by 0 bases, leaving 14 bases between them. CDR3 in amino acids: CASSTQTESSYEQYF. Here the CDR3 DNA reads TGTGCCAGCAGCACACAGACGGAAAGCTCCTACGAGCAGTACTTC.

The rearrangement uses TRBV9 and TRBJ2-2; D is perhaps TRBD2 (5 bases). Looked up from germline, CDR1 is SGDLS and CDR2 is YYNGEE. CDR3 size: 16 residues. Trimming stripped 0 bases from V and 5 bases from J, with 14 bases between. CDR3 protein: CASSVDMRVRTGELFF. The CDR3 DNA reads as TGTGCCAGCAGCGTAGATATGCGGGTTAGAACCGGGGAGCTGTTTTTT.

This clonotype was observed a few times. This chain links TRBV3-1 with TRBJ2-3; D not resolved. The germline gives CDR1 LGHDT, CDR2 YNNKEL (reference sequence). Trimming left V 0 bases short and J 4 bases short, with 11 bases between. This CDR3 contains 15 residues. As DNA, the CDR3 is TGTGCCAGCAGCCAAGATCTGGTAGCCCCAGATACGCAGTATTTT. Its protein product is CASSQDLVAPDTQYF.

The genes are TRBV19 and TRBJ2-2; 7 positions agree with TRBD2. This CDR3 spans 13 amino acids. V trimming: 6 bases; J trimming: 6 bases; junction bases outside the gene matches: 4. Germline V gives CDR1 LNHDA, CDR2 SQIVND (reference sequence). CDR3 sequence reads: CASRTGGAGELFF. The CDR3 bases are TGTGCCAGTAGGACGGGAGGCGCCGGGGAGCTGTTTTTT. Together with reference TRBV19 and TRBJ2-2, the CDR3 gives the full variable domain: DGGITQSPKYLFRKEGQNVTLSCEQNLNHDAMYWYRQDPGQGLRLIYYSQIVNDFQKGDIAEGYSVSREKKESFPLTVTSAQKNPTAFYLCASRTGGAGELFFGEGSRLTVL.

The J gene is TRBJ1-1, the V gene TRBV29-1; D gene unclear. The length of the CDR3 is 13 residues. The germline V gene encodes CDR1 SQVTM and CDR2 ANQGSEA. Between the trimmed V and J ends, which lost 5 bases and 0 bases, there was a span of 10 bases. This chain's CDR3 is CSVLTGMNTEAFF. The CDR3, as DNA: TGCAGCGTTCTGACGGGGATGAACACTGAAGCTTTCTTT.

This clonotype has a handful of counts. The CDR3 nucleotides are TGTGCCAGCAGCTTGGGGTTGGTGACCTCATGGGATCACGAGCAGTACTTC. This encodes CASSLGLVTSWDHEQYF. J is TRBJ2-7 and V is TRBV5-5; D unclear. V was shortened by 0 bases and J by 5 bases, with 21 bases between the two germline ends. Germline V gene sequence: CDR1 SGHKS, CDR2 YYEKEE (reference sequence). This CDR3 comprises 17 residues.

V is TRBV7-9 and J is TRBJ1-1; D is unclear. The CDR3 totals 13 residues. Germline lookup yields CDR1 SEHNR and CDR2 FQNEAQ (reference sequence). Deletions cut 6 bases from V and 11 bases from J, with 19 bases between. The CDR3 loop is CASRAIGVYRAFF. The CDR3 DNA follows: TGTGCCAGCAGAGCTATCGGGGTTTATAGGGCTTTCTTT.

This clonotype was counted only a few times. For the CDR3, the DNA is TGTGCCAGCAGCCCACAGGGGGGAATTGGCAATCAGCCCCAGCATTTT. Protein sequence: CASSPQGGIGNQPQHF. This chain uses TRBV7-2 with TRBJ1-5; 8 bases are shared with TRBD1. CDR1 and CDR2 (germline): SGHTA, FQGNSA. The CDR3 totals 16 residues. Germline trimming cut 5 bases from V and 2 bases from J; bases unmatched to any gene: 8.

The V call is TRBV6-5, the J call TRBJ1-1, with 9 bases matching TRBD1. From germline, CDR1 is MNHEY and CDR2 SVGAGI. The CDR3 runs to 13 residues. V was clipped by 6 bases and J by 6 bases; unmatched bases: 5. CDR3 in amino acids: CASRSQGAPEAFF. For the CDR3, the DNA is TGTGCCAGCAGATCACAGGGGGCCCCTGAAGCTTTCTTT.

This clonotype was counted between two and nine times. V and J are TRBV7-8 and TRBJ2-1; a possible D gene is TRBD2 (9 bases). The CDR3 extends over 15 amino acids. Germline CDR1 reads SGHVS; CDR2 reads FQNEAQ. V gave up 3 bases and J gave up 9 bases, with 18 bases separating them. CDR3 region: CASSFQASGTGEQFF. The CDR3 region has the DNA TGTGCCAGCAGCTTTCAGGCTAGCGGGACAGGTGAGCAGTTCTTC.

This chain uses TRBV20-1 with TRBJ2-7, with 9 bases identical to TRBD1. Trimming took 1 base from V and 4 from J; bases not matched to a gene: 8. From germline, CDR1 is DFQATT and CDR2 SNEGSKA (reference sequence). The CDR3 is 15 amino acids. CDR3 residues: CSARGDRVEWYEQYF. DNA for the CDR3: TGCAGTGCTAGAGGGGACAGGGTTGAATGGTACGAGCAGTACTTC.

The genes are TRBV7-3 and TRBJ2-7, with D possibly matching TRBD1 (5 bases). The CDR3 extends over 14 amino acids. Trimming removed 1 base from V and 5 bases from J, with 12 bases in between. The germline CDR1 and CDR2 sequences are SGHTA and FQGTGA. CDR3 in DNA: TGTGCCAGCAGCTTAAACCCAGGGCTGGACGAGCAGTACTTC. Translation gives CASSLNPGLDEQYF.

This clonotype was seen a few times. The chain has TRBV6-5 and TRBJ2-7, with 9 nucleotides matching TRBD2. The CDR3 extends over 15 amino acids. The ends lost 4 bases at V and 0 bases at J; junction bases unmatched: 4. Germline lookup yields CDR1 MNHEY and CDR2 SVGAGI. DNA for the CDR3: TGTGCCAGCAGTTCCCGACTAGCGGCCTCCTACGAGCAGTACTTC. Protein sequence: CASSSRLAASYEQYF.

This clonotype was counted between two and nine times. The rearrangement uses TRBV20-1 and TRBJ2-7, with D perhaps TRBD1 (5 bases). Germline assignment: CDR1 DFQATT and CDR2 SNEGSKA (reference sequence). V lost 3 bases and J 2 bases, leaving 14 bases between the germline ends. The CDR3 consists of 14 residues. The CDR3 region is CSARGSGRAYEQYF. The CDR3 coding sequence is TGCAGTGCTAGGGGCTCAGGCAGGGCCTACGAGCAGTACTTC.

V and J are TRBV4-2 and TRBJ1-5; D is uncertain. This CDR3 has 13 residues. CDR1 is LGHNA and CDR2 is YNFKEQ in the germline V gene. V lost 3 bases and J lost 7, with 10 bases in between. CDR3 DNA: TGTGCCAGCAGCCACACGTTAACCCAGCCCCAGCATTTT. Its protein product is CASSHTLTQPQHF.

This clonotype turned up a few times. The rearrangement joins TRBV5-6 to TRBJ2-7, with D tentatively TRBD1 (6 bases). The CDR3 is 14 residues long. Germline V CDR1 and CDR2: SGHDT, YYEEEE. V gave up 6 bases and J gave up 2 bases, with 15 bases separating them. CDR3: CASNGQIIPYEQYF. In DNA, the CDR3 is TGTGCCAGCAATGGACAGATTATCCCCTACGAGCAGTACTTC.

In its sample, this clonotype was seen a few times. The chain links TRBV11-2 to TRBJ2-2; 9 bases match TRBD1. This CDR3 has 16 amino acids. J was trimmed by 6 bases and V by 4 bases; bases with no gene match: 9. Germline CDR1 is SGHAT and CDR2 is FQNNGV. CDR3 loop: CASSSNRGRLAGELFF. CDR3 nucleotides: TGTGCCAGCAGCTCCAACAGGGGGCGGTTGGCCGGGGAGCTGTTTTTT.

The table lists this clonotype with a few counts. The chain uses TRBV19 and TRBJ2-7; D gene unclear. The CDR3 sequence is 14 residues long. V shed 5 bases and J shed 2 bases, with 13 bases lying between them. CDR1 and CDR2 from the germline V gene are LNHDA and SQIVND (reference sequence). This CDR3 is CASSLDGATYEQYF. Written as DNA, the CDR3 is TGTGCCAGTAGTCTCGACGGCGCCACCTACGAGCAGTACTTC.

The V gene is TRBV12-3 or TRBV12-4, the J gene TRBJ2-3; D is ambiguous. Deletions cut 3 bases from V and 2 bases from J, with 9 bases between. The CDR3 sequence is 14 residues long. The CDR3 protein is CASSFAPDTDTQYF. The CDR3 DNA is TGTGCCAGCAGTTTTGCCCCTGACACAGATACGCAGTATTTT.

J is TRBJ1-1 and V is TRBV29-1; D unclear. CDR1 and CDR2 (germline): SQVTM, ANQGSEA. The CDR3 extends over 13 amino acids. Trimming pared 3 bases from V and 1 base from J, leaving 9 bases between. DNA of the CDR3: TGCAGCGTTGAGGCCAGTAAGAACACTGAAGCTTTCTTT. Amino acid sequence: CSVEASKNTEAFF.

This clonotype was picked up a small number of times. The V call is TRBV19, the J call TRBJ2-5, with TRBD2 as a possible D gene (6 bases). Trimming took 3 bases from V and 2 from J, leaving 10 bases between them. This CDR3 has 14 residues. Germline V CDR1 and CDR2: LNHDA, SQIVND (reference sequence). CDR3 region: CASSIAGPQETQYF. The CDR3 coding sequence is TGTGCCAGTAGTATTGCGGGACCTCAAGAGACCCAGTACTTC.

This chain links TRBV7-3 with TRBJ2-1; tentatively, D is TRBD1 or TRBD2 (6 bases each). The CDR3 length is 16 residues. V dropped 5 bases and J dropped 0 bases, with 14 bases sitting between them. CDR1 is SGHTA, CDR2 FQGTGA, per germline. CDR3: CASSQGTYSSYNEQFF. In nucleotides, the CDR3 is TGTGCCAGCAGCCAGGGGACTTATAGCTCCTACAATGAGCAGTTCTTC.